This T cell receptor (beta chain) was documented in a study of control samples from healthy donors and cancer patients. TCRdb's table, derived via immunoSEQ multiplex PCR, lists solely in-frame clones and lacks some. This sample has about 82,000 clones, with 87% found just once. Trimming left V 6 bases short and J 0 bases short, with 15 bases between. The CDR3 contains 15 residues. Germline values: CDR1 LGHNA, CDR2 YNFKEQ. This receptor was identified in a man over 45 in good health. The chain employs TRBV4-2 and TRBJ2-7; D unresolved. What was sequenced was blood. The CDR3 here is CASRPPGPCSYEQYV. As DNA, the CDR3 is TGTGCCAGCAGGCCGCCGGGCCCCTGCTCCTACGAGCAGTACGTC.